The entry that follows covers one TCR beta chain sequence. Using immunoSEQ multiplex PCR, the repertoire was profiled, and TCRdb retains in-frame clones only, with some absent. The data contain 350,000 or so clones, about 88% of them seen just once; the ten biggest clones take up around 0.92%. The CDR3 runs to 13 residues. CDR1 SGHRS and CDR2 YFSETQ come from the germline V gene. V shed 6 bases and J 4 bases; nucleotides not matched to a gene: 3. This sample is part of a study of blood T cell repertoires in COVID-19. This chain uses TRBV5-1 with TRBJ1-3; 8 positions agree with TRBD1. The sample comprised PBMCs or T cells enriched from blood (not recorded which). This receptor was taken from a woman aged 25 to 45 who had been exposed to COVID-19. The CDR3 nucleotides read TGCGCCAGCACGGACAGGGCAGGAAACACCATATATTTT. This codes for CASTDRAGNTIYF.